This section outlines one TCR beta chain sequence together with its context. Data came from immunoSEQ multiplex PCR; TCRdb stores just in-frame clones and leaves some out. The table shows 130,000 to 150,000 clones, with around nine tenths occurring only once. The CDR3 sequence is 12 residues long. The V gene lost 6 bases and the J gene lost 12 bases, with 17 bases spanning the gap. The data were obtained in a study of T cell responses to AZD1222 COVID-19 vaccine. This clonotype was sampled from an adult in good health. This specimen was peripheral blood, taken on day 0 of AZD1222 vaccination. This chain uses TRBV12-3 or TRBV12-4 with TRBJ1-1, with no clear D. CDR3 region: CASSPERVETFF. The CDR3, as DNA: TGTGCCAGCAGCCCCGAACGGGTAGAAACTTTCTTT.